Detailed here is one T cell receptor (beta chain). The sample originates from a study of blood T cell repertoires in COVID-19. On the study more broadly: Whether acute or convalescent, the COVID-19 samples came from the United States, Italy and Spain.

Seattle participants joined during active infection and were tracked over time. CDR3 length: 15 amino acids. The germline V gene encodes CDR1 KGHSH and CDR2 LQKENI. J gave up 4 bases and V 4 bases, and 8 bases lay outside the gene matches. As originally analysed: Reference gene primers were amplified, and this amplification served to estimate nucleated cell counts. Sequencing used immunoSEQ multiplex PCR; TCRdb keeps in-frame clones, though not all of them. V, J and clone size reflect that table, while D and trimming were determined from the DNA. The sample gives 200,000 or so clones, 75% to 90% of which show up once; less than 3% is in the top ten.

The J gene is TRBJ1-2, the V gene TRBV18; 8 nucleotides agree with TRBD1. This receptor was taken from a man aged 25 to 45 with COVID-19, enrolled during active disease. Material for sequencing was peripheral blood. CDR3 in amino acids: CASSRQQGESYGYTF. The CDR3 coding sequence is TGTGCCAGCTCACGGCAACAGGGGGAGAGCTATGGCTACACCTTC. The full variable domain, in which reference TRBV18 and TRBJ1-2 provide the parts outside the CDR3, is NAGVMQNPRHLVRRRGQEARLRCSPMKGHSHVYWYRQLPEEGLKFMVYLQKENIIDESGMPKERFSAEFPKEGPSILRIQQVVRGDSAAYFCASSRQQGESYGYTFGSGTRLTVV.